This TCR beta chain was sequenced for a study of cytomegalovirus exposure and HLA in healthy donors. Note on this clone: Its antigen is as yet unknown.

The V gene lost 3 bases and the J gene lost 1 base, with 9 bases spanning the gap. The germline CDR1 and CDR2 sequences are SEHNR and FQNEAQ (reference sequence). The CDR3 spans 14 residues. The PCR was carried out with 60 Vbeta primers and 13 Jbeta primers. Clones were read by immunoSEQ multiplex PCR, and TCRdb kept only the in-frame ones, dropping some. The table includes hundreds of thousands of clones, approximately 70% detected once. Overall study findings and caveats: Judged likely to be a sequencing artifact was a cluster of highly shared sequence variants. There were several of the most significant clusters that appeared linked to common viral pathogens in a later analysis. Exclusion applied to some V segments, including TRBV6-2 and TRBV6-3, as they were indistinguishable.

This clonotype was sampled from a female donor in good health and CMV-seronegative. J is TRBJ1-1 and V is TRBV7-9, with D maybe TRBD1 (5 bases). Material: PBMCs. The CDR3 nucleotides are TGTGCCAGCAGCTTTACAGGTACGAACACTGAAGCTTTCTTT. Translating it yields CASSFTGTNTEAFF.